The rows below give T cell receptor beta chains drawn from one sample of a study of T cells after somatic rescue of genetic block. Repertoires were generated with immunoSEQ multiplex PCR, while TCRdb's copy carries only in-frame clones and drops some. The data hold roughly 110,000 clones, with 75% to 95% observed a single time. The sequenced material came from peripheral blood mononuclear cells (PBMCs). Receptor source: a woman between 18 and 29 years old. CDR3s include the opening cysteine and the closing phenylalanine or tryptophan. The D gene is left open where the match is weak. Clone size is given for some rows only: seen once, a few or many times, or a class if the clone is expanded.

-	-	TRBV28	TRBJ2-6	TGTGCCAGCAGTTTCAGGGGTGCTGGGGCCAACGTCCTGACTTTC	CASSFRGAGANVLTF
TRBD1	-	TRBV7-2	TRBJ1-2	TGTGCCAGCAGCCCGAAGACAGGGTCCGTAGCCGGCTACACCTTC	CASSPKTGSVAGYTF
TRBD1	-	TRBV5-5	TRBJ1-5	TGTGCCAGCAGCACCGGGACAGATAGCAATCAGCCCCAGCATTTT	CASSTGTDSNQPQHF
-	-	TRBV27	TRBJ2-5	TGTGCCAGCAGTTTACTGGGTTTCGGAGAGACCCAGTACTTC	CASSLLGFGETQYF
TRBD1	once	TRBV2	TRBJ2-2	TGTGCCAGCAGGCAGGGGGCAACCGGGGAGCTGTTTTTT	CASRQGATGELFF
-	-	TRBV2	TRBJ1-1	TGTGCCAGCAGTGACGGAGTTATGAACACTGAAGCTTTCTTT	CASSDGVMNTEAFF
TRBD1	-	TRBV2	TRBJ1-3	TGTGCCAGCAGCCCGGGACAGGGAAGAAACACCATATATTTT	CASSPGQGRNTIYF
-	-	TRBV20-1	TRBJ2-3	TGCAGTGCCGAGGGTCCAGATACGCAGTATTTT	CSAEGPDTQYF
-	-	TRBV30	TRBJ1-1	TGTGCCTGGAGCCCAACAAGTAGATTAAACACTGAAGCTTTCTTT	CAWSPTSRLNTEAFF
-	-	TRBV27	TRBJ1-6	TGTGCCAGCAGTTTATCTGCCCAGGAGAATTCACCCCTCCACTTT	CASSLSAQENSPLHF
-	-	TRBV5-6	TRBJ2-1	TGTGCCAGCAGCTTCGGGGGACCGACTATCTACAATGAGCAGTTCTTC	CASSFGGPTIYNEQFF
-	-	TRBV7-3	TRBJ2-1	TGTGCCAGCAGCTTCGCGGGGTGGCACAATGAGCAGTTCTTC	CASSFAGWHNEQFF
TRBD1	-	TRBV6-5	TRBJ1-2	TGTGCCAGCAGTTCGGGGGACAGCTACAATGGCTACACCTTC	CASSSGDSYNGYTF
TRBD2	-	TRBV4-2	TRBJ2-3	TGTGCCAGCAGCCTTGGGAGGGGACTAGCTCAAGATACGCAGTATTTT	CASSLGRGLAQDTQYF
-	-	TRBV5-4	TRBJ1-2	TGTGCCAGCAGCTTAGGCAGGGACTATGGCTACACCTTC	CASSLGRDYGYTF
TRBD1	-	TRBV27	TRBJ2-7	TGTGCCAGCAGTCCGACAGCCAGGGGGAAGCAGTACTTC	CASSPTARGKQYF
-	-	TRBV5-1	TRBJ2-2	TGCGCCAGCGCGTCGGACAGAACCGGGGAGCTGTTTTTT	CASASDRTGELFF
-	-	TRBV19	TRBJ1-2	TGTGCCAGTAGTATAGATCGGGGAGGAGGCTCACGATTCTATGGCTACACCTTC	CASSIDRGGGSRFYGYTF
-	-	TRBV11-2	TRBJ2-7	TGTGCCAGCAGCCCAGGACAGCCCGGAAGTGAGCAGTACTTC	CASSPGQPGSEQYF
TRBD1	-	TRBV28	TRBJ1-2	TGTGCCAGCAGTCCACGGACAGGCCTCTATGGCTACACCTTC	CASSPRTGLYGYTF
TRBD1	-	TRBV30	TRBJ2-7	TGTGCCTGGAGTAGGGGGCCGAGGTACGAGCAGTACTTC	CAWSRGPRYEQYF
-	once	TRBV27	TRBJ2-5	TGTGCCAGCTCTGGTGGGGGCCGGGGGACCCAGTACTTC	CASSGGGRGTQYF
-	-	TRBV14	TRBJ1-2	TGTGCCAGCAGCCCAAGGGGGGCTAACTATGGCTACACCTTC	CASSPRGANYGYTF
TRBD2	-	TRBV6-6	TRBJ2-3	TGTGCCATCAGGACTAGCGGGCTCACAGATACGCAGTATTTT	CAIRTSGLTDTQYF
-	-	TRBV29-1	TRBJ2-1	TGCAGCGTTGTCAGGGGGGAGGATGAGCAGTTCTTC	CSVVRGEDEQFF
TRBD1	few	TRBV30	TRBJ1-1	TGTGCCGGGACAGGGGCTGGATGGAACACTGAAGCTTTCTTT	CAGTGAGWNTEAFF
-	-	TRBV10-3	TRBJ2-5	TGTGCCATCGGGCGGGACCAAGAGACCCAGTACTTC	CAIGRDQETQYF
-	-	TRBV4-1	TRBJ1-5	TGCGCCAGCAGCCAGGACGAAACAGGTCCCTTGGGCAATCAGCCCCAGCATTTT	CASSQDETGPLGNQPQHF
-	-	TRBV6-5	TRBJ1-1	TGTGCCAGCAGTTACGAAGCTTCCCTGAACACTGAAGCTTTCTTT	CASSYEASLNTEAFF
-	-	TRBV6-1	TRBJ1-6	TGTGCCAGCAGCCGGGACTTTAATTCACCCCTCCACTTT	CASSRDFNSPLHF
-	once	TRBV10-3	TRBJ2-3	TGTGCCATCAGTGAGTTAGGGAGGGATACGCAGTATTTT	CAISELGRDTQYF
TRBD1	-	TRBV30	TRBJ1-6	TGTGCCTGGACCCGCCGGGACAGGACTTCACCCCTCCACTTT	CAWTRRDRTSPLHF
TRBD1	-	TRBV5-1	TRBJ1-3	TGCGCCAGCAGCTTGGGGGGACAGATACTCTCTGGAAACACCATATATTTT	CASSLGGQILSGNTIYF
TRBD2	-	TRBV7-2	TRBJ2-1	TGTGCCAGCAGCCCCACGGGACTAGCGGTACAGGAGCAGTTCTTC	CASSPTGLAVQEQFF
-	-	TRBV21-1	TRBJ1-3	TGTGCCAGCAGCAAAGCGGGCTCTGGAAACACCATATATTTT	CASSKAGSGNTIYF
-	-	TRBV15	TRBJ1-4	TGTGCCACCGGGGAGAGAAGGGATTTTGAAAAACTGTTTTTT	CATGERRDFEKLFF
-	-	TRBV7-2	TRBJ1-4	TGTGCCAGCAGCTTAGCGCTACCAACTAATGAAAAACTGTTTTTT	CASSLALPTNEKLFF
TRBD2	once	TRBV28	TRBJ2-1	TGTGCCAGCAGTTTGGTCAGCGGGGACGATGAGCAGTTCTTC	CASSLVSGDDEQFF
TRBD1	-	TRBV27	TRBJ1-2	TGTGCCAGCAGTTGGACAGGGTCCGGTGGCTACACCTTC	CASSWTGSGGYTF
-	-	TRBV7-9	TRBJ2-2	TGTGCCAGCAGACCTAACAGGGACTCCTCGAACACCGGGGAGCTGTTTTTT	CASRPNRDSSNTGELFF
TRBD1	-	TRBV6-1	TRBJ1-2	TGTGCCAGCAGTTCCCAGGGGGGCGACTATGGCTACACCTTC	CASSSQGGDYGYTF
-	few	TRBV28	TRBJ1-6	TGTGCCAGCAGCCCAGTTAGTCTTTCACCCCTCCACTTT	CASSPVSLSPLHF
-	-	TRBV7-8	TRBJ2-7	TGTGCCAGCAGCTTATTGGTTTCCGTGGCCTACGAGCAGTACTTC	CASSLLVSVAYEQYF
-	-	TRBV20-1	TRBJ2-1	TGCAGTGCTGAGGGCGACAATGAGCAGTTCTTC	CSAEGDNEQFF
TRBD2	-	TRBV6-6	TRBJ2-2	TGTGCCAGCAGCCCAGCGGGGGCGAACACCGGGGAGCTGTTTTTT	CASSPAGANTGELFF
TRBD1	-	TRBV4-3	TRBJ1-4	TGCGCCAGCAGCTTTAGTCACAGGGGAGGGGAAAAACTGTTTTTT	CASSFSHRGGEKLFF
-	-	TRBV27	TRBJ2-1	TGTGCCAGCAGTTTACCCTCTAGGGAGCAGTTCTTC	CASSLPSREQFF
-	-	TRBV5-1	TRBJ1-2	TGCGCCAGCAGCCCCGGCCAGGGGTATGGCTACACCTTC	CASSPGQGYGYTF
-	-	TRBV29-1	TRBJ1-1	TGCAGCGTTGCGGAGGGGTTCGGGGGCACTGAAGCTTTCTTT	CSVAEGFGGTEAFF
TRBD1	-	TRBV5-8	TRBJ1-1	TGTGCCAGCACCCGAGGACAGGGGGAGACTGAAGCTTTCTTT	CASTRGQGETEAFF
-	once	TRBV7-9	TRBJ1-1	TGTGCCAGCACCACTTGGCCGGGGGTGAACACTGAAGCTTTCTTT	CASTTWPGVNTEAFF
TRBD1	-	TRBV27	TRBJ2-7	TGTGCCAGCAGTGACCATCAGGGGGAATTAGACGAGCAGTACTTC	CASSDHQGELDEQYF
-	-	TRBV18	TRBJ1-4	TGTGCCAGCTCGGAGGGGCGTACAACTAATGAAAAACTGTTTTTT	CASSEGRTTNEKLFF
TRBD1	-	TRBV19	TRBJ1-2	TGTGCCAGTAGTCCCGGACAGGTCGACCGTCTTTATGGCTACACCTTC	CASSPGQVDRLYGYTF
-	-	TRBV18	TRBJ2-2	TGTGCCAGTCAGGGGACTCGAAACACCGGGGAGCTGTTTTTT	CASQGTRNTGELFF
-	-	TRBV7-3	TRBJ1-1	TGTGCCAGCAGCTTAACAGGAGGGGGTGCTGAAGCTTTCTTT	CASSLTGGGAEAFF
-	-	TRBV7-6	TRBJ2-7	TGTGCCAGCAGCTTTAGGGGGGGCAGCTCCTACGAGCAGTACTTC	CASSFRGGSSYEQYF
-	-	TRBV7-6	TRBJ2-5	TGTGCCAGCAGCCCGGTGAGCGCCTCGGGAGAGACCCAGTACTTC	CASSPVSASGETQYF
-	-	TRBV19	TRBJ2-7	TGTGCCAGTAGTATAGCAGGGTTGAGGGACAAGCAGTACTTC	CASSIAGLRDKQYF
TRBD2	once	TRBV5-1	TRBJ2-1	TGCGCCAGCGCACTAGCGGGGGTTGGTGAGCAGTTCTTC	CASALAGVGEQFF